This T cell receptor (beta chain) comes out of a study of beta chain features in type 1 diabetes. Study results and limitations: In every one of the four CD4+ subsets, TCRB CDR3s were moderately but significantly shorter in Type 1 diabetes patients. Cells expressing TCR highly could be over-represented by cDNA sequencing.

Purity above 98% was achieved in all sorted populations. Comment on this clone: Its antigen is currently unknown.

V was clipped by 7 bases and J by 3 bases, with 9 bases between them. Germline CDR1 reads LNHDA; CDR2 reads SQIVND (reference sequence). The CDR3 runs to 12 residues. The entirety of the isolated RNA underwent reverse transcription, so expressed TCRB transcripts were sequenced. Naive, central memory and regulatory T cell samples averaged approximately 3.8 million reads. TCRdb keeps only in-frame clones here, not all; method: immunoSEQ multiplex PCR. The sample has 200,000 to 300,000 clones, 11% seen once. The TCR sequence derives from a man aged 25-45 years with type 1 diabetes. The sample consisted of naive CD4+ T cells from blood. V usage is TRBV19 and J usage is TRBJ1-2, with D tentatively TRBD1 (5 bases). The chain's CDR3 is CASNTGYYGYTF. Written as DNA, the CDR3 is TGTGCCAGTAATACAGGATACTATGGCTACACCTTC. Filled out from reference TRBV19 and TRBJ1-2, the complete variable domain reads DGGITQSPKYLFRKEGQNVTLSCEQNLNHDAMYWYRQDPGQGLRLIYYSQIVNDFQKGDIAEGYSVSREKKESFPLTVTSAQKNPTAFYLCASNTGYYGYTFGSGTRLTVV.